The T cell receptor beta chain described here comes from a study of vaccination and CD4 T cells after COVID-19. Oncomine TCR Beta short-read sequencing was applied to DNA from cultured CD4+ T cells. TCRdb fed the PCR reads into MiXCR, producing one record per CDR3 protein. The sample lists fewer than 20,000 distinct CDR3 sequences, more than 50% occurring once. Indicated treatment: approximately nine-day PBMC culture with coronavirus spike peptide pools or control peptides (ViraFEST assay). About this clonotype: The antigen is undetermined.

This receptor was taken from a human donor who had recovered from COVID-19. The sequencing used CD4+ T cells from blood, cultured in vitro, collected before SARS-CoV-2 vaccination.

CDR3 loop: CASSATGLGEQYF. CDR3 coding DNA: TGTGCCAGCAGCGCGACAGGGCTGGGCGAGCAGTACTTC. The genes are TRBV7-9 and TRBJ2-7; 7 bases are shared with TRBD1. The germline V gene has CDR1 SEHNR and CDR2 FQNEAQ (reference sequence). The J segment lost 6 bases and the V segment lost 5 bases, leaving 7 bases of the junction unmatched. The length of the CDR3 is 13 residues.